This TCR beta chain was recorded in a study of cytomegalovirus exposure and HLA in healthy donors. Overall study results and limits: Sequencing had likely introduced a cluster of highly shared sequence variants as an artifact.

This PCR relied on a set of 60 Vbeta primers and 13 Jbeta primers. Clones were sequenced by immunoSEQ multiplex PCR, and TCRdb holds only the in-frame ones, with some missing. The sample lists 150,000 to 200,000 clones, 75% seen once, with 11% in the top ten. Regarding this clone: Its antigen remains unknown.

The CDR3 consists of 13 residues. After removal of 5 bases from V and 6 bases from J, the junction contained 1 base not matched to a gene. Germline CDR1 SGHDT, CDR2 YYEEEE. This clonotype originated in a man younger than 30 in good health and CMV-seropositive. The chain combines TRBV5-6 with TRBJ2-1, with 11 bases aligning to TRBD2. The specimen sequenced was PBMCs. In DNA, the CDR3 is TGTGCCAGCAGTAGCGGGAGGGCCAATGAGCAGTTCTTC. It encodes CASSSGRANEQFF.